This TCR beta chain originates from a study of regulatory T cells in long-lasting Graves disease. Trimming cost V 0 bases and J 2 bases, with 7 bases left between them. The germline gives CDR1 KGHDR, CDR2 SFDVKD. CDR3 size: 16 residues. Time point described: newly diagnosed GD, antithyroid drugs for less than 3 months. PBMC RNA was the source of the TCR library. Building of the TCR beta libraries involved iRepertoire HTBI primers and Arm-PCR of CDR3 regions. Original processing notes: Samples jointly harbored 60 or so TRBV and about 15 TRBJ segments. In TCRdb, the multiplex PCR reads were re-called with MiXCR into one record per CDR3 protein. In this record, the V and J calls reflect TCRdb's handling and not the investigators' own analysis. The sample lists 350,000 to 450,000 distinct CDR3 sequences; 15% were seen once. This clonotype occurred many times. These data were also filed under a second study, of T cells in Graves' hyperthyroidism and ophthalmopathy. From that second work: Diagnosis relied on clinical symptoms, serum thyroxine and TRAb, thyroid ultrasound and orbital computed tomography.

The chain couples TRBV24-1 to TRBJ2-6; D unclear. The input for sequencing was peripheral blood mononuclear cells (PBMCs), taken at new diagnosis, from a patient treated with antithyroid drugs. This clonotype originated in a woman in her thirties or forties with Graves disease. Here the CDR3 DNA reads TGTGCCACCAGTGATTTGGGTTCAACTGGGGCCAACGTCCTGACTTTC. Its protein product is CATSDLGSTGANVLTF.